These T cell receptor beta chains were read from a single sample in a study of blood T cell repertoires in COVID-19. The protocol was immunoSEQ multiplex PCR, while the TCRdb copy is restricted to in-frame clones and leaves out a portion. The sample has a few hundred thousand clones; about 82% are singletons. The sample comprised peripheral blood. Receptors were obtained from a woman aged 45 to 65 with active or convalescent COVID-19. Each CDR3 is given with its conserved first and last residue. A D gene is named only where the DNA matches it firmly. A row's size may be missing; if present it is once, few, many or a size class.

v_gene,j_gene,d_gene,abundance,CDR3nt,CDR3aa
TRBV5-1,TRBJ1-1,TRBD1,.,TGCGCCAGCAGTTTATTGGGACAGGGGGTAAACACTGAAGCTTTCTTT,CASSLLGQGVNTEAFF
TRBV9,TRBJ1-2,TRBD1,.,TGTGCCAGCAGAGAAACAGGGGCTGGTGGCTACACCTTC,CASRETGAGGYTF
TRBV5-1,TRBJ1-1,.,.,TGCGCCAGCAGCCCGAGGACAGCTAACACTGAAGCTTTCTTT,CASSPRTANTEAFF
TRBV7-8,TRBJ2-1,TRBD2,.,TGTGCCAGCAGCTTAGAATGGCTAGCGGGTGGGGATGAGCAGTTCTTC,CASSLEWLAGGDEQFF
TRBV18,TRBJ2-7,TRBD1,.,TGTGCCAGCTCACCGATACAGGGGGCACATCCGGGCGAGCAGTACTTC,CASSPIQGAHPGEQYF
TRBV6-5,TRBJ1-5,.,.,TGTGCCAGCAGGGAGTTGCAGCCCCAGCATTTT,CASRELQPQHF
TRBV5-1,TRBJ2-5,TRBD1,.,TGCGCCAGCAGCCTAAGGACAGGAGAGACCCAGTACTTC,CASSLRTGETQYF
TRBV18,TRBJ2-1,.,.,TGTGCCAGCTCACCGAGCGGAAGCTCCTACAATGAGCAGTTCTTC,CASSPSGSSYNEQFF
TRBV11-2,TRBJ1-4,.,.,TGTGCCAGCAGCTTAGCGGGGGGAATGGAAAAACTGTTTTTT,CASSLAGGMEKLFF
TRBV2,TRBJ1-1,TRBD1,.,TGTGCCAGCGGTAGACAGGGCAGAACAACTGAAGCTTTCTTT,CASGRQGRTTEAFF
TRBV18,TRBJ2-7,TRBD2,.,TGTGCCAGCTCCCCGGGACTAGCGGGCTACGAGCAGTACTTC,CASSPGLAGYEQYF
TRBV4-1,TRBJ2-3,.,.,TGCGCCAGCAGCCAAGATGTTGCGCTCGGTACGCAGTATTTT,CASSQDVALGTQYF
TRBV25-1,TRBJ2-7,TRBD1,.,TGTGCCAGCAGTGACAGGGACAGGGGCACGTACGAGCAGTACTTC,CASSDRDRGTYEQYF
TRBV11-2,TRBJ2-1,.,.,TGTGCCAGCAGCTTGGGCTATGAGCAGTTCTTC,CASSLGYEQFF
TRBV7-7,TRBJ2-5,TRBD1,.,TGTGCCAGCAGTTTGACAGGGGGATTTCAGGCCCAGTACTTC,CASSLTGGFQAQYF
TRBV20-1,TRBJ2-5,TRBD2,.,TGCAGTGCTAGTACAGCGGGAGTTGGATTACAAGAGACCCAGTACTTC,CSASTAGVGLQETQYF
TRBV7-8,TRBJ1-5,.,.,TGTGCCAGCAGCTCCACGGTCGGGGGCAATCAGCCCCAGCATTTT,CASSSTVGGNQPQHF
TRBV7-2,TRBJ1-1,TRBD1,.,TGTGCCAGCAGCTCTGGACAGGGGCAAACTGAAGCTTTCTTT,CASSSGQGQTEAFF
TRBV5-1,TRBJ2-7,TRBD2,.,TGCGCCAGCAGCCAGAAGCTAGCGGGAGGGGGCGAGCAGTACTTC,CASSQKLAGGGEQYF
TRBV5-8,TRBJ2-5,.,.,TGTGCCAGCAGCTCCCCTAGGGCGGGAAGGATAGAGACCCAGTACTTC,CASSSPRAGRIETQYF
TRBV5-1,TRBJ2-7,.,.,TGCGCCAGCAGCTTCTTGACAGTCAAGATAAATGGGGTCTACGAGCAGTACTTC,CASSFLTVKINGVYEQYF
TRBV5-1,TRBJ2-1,TRBD2,.,TGCGCCAGCAGCTTGGGAGGTAGCGGGAGTATTGGGAATGAGCAGTTCTTC,CASSLGGSGSIGNEQFF
TRBV10-2,TRBJ2-7,.,once,TGCGCCAGCAGTGAGTCTGGGCAGGAATACTACGAGCAGTACTTC,CASSESGQEYYEQYF
TRBV7-9,TRBJ2-7,TRBD2,.,TGTGCCAGCAGCCAGAGCGGGAGGGCCCCCTACGAGCAGTACTTC,CASSQSGRAPYEQYF
TRBV18,TRBJ1-1,.,few,TGTGCCAGCTCACTTCGAGGGCCGTCTCCGGTAGGCACTGAAGCTTTCTTT,CASSLRGPSPVGTEAFF
TRBV4-1,TRBJ1-2,.,few,TGCGCCAGCAGCCAAGTTGGGTTGGGGGGTGGCTACACCTTC,CASSQVGLGGGYTF
TRBV18,TRBJ1-2,TRBD1,.,TGTGCCAGCTCACCATTAGGACAGGCTTCAGGGTACACCTTC,CASSPLGQASGYTF